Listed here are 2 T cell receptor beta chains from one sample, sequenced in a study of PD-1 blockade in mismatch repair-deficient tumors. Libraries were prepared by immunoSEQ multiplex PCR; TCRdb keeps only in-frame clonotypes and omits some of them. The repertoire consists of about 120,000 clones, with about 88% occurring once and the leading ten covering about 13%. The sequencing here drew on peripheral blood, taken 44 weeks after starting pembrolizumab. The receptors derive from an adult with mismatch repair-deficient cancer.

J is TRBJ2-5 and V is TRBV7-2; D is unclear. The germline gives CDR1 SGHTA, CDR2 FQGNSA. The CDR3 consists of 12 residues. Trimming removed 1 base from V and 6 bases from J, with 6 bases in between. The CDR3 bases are TGTGCCAGCAGCTTAGAAGAGCAGACCCAGTACTTC. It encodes CASSLEEQTQYF. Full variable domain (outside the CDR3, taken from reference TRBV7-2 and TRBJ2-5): GAGVSQSPSNKVTEKGKDVELRCDPISGHTALYWYRQSLGQGLEFLIYFQGNSAPDKSGLPSDRFSAERTGGSVSTLTIQRTQQEDSAVYLCASSLEEQTQYFGPGTRLLVL.

The CDR3 protein is CASIQREGQIYEQYF. CDR3 coding DNA: TGTGCCAGCATCCAGCGGGAGGGACAGATCTACGAGCAGTACTTC. This chain uses TRBV7-9 with TRBJ2-7, with TRBD2 matching over 10 bases. Germline V gives CDR1 SEHNR, CDR2 FQNEAQ (reference sequence). With V trimmed by 7 bases and J by 3 bases, 9 bases remained unmatched. This CDR3 region has 15 residues.